This record covers a single T cell receptor (beta chain). As yet, its antigen is unknown. Repertoires were generated with immunoSEQ multiplex PCR, while TCRdb's copy carries only in-frame clones and drops some. The table has some 25,000 clones, roughly 96% seen once. There are 17 residues in the CDR3. Per germline, CDR1 SNHLY and CDR2 FYNNEI. J was trimmed by 2 bases and V by 2 bases; bases with no gene match: 10. The data were taken from a study of B cell selection in AIRE deficiency. CD4+CD127+ cells were sorted as the conventional CD4 T cells. Overall study results and limits: CDR3s were shorter in shared Treg sequences, reflecting few non-templated nucleotide insertions. Patient Tconv cells held around a third of Treg sequences shared by healthy donors.

The TCR originated in a human donor with AIRE deficiency. The rearrangement joins TRBV2 to TRBJ1-2, with 8 bases identical to TRBD1. The sample consisted of conventional CD4+ T cells sorted from PBMCs. CDR3 protein: CASSETGAGGANYGYTF. The CDR3 nucleotides read TGTGCCAGCAGTGAAACCGGGGCAGGGGGCGCGAACTATGGCTACACCTTC. Filled out from reference TRBV2 and TRBJ1-2, the complete variable domain reads EPEVTQTPSHQVTQMGQEVILRCVPISNHLYFYWYRQILGQKVEFLVSFYNNEISEKSEIFDDQFSVERPDGSNFTLKIRSTKLEDSAMYFCASSETGAGGANYGYTFGSGTRLTVV.